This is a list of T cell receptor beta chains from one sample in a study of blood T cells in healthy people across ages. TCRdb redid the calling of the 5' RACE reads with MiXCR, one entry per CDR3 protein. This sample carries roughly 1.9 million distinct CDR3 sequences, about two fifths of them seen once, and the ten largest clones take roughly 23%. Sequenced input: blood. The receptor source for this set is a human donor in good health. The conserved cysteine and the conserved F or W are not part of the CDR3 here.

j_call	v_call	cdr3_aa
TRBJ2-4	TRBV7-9	ASSSPGANIQY
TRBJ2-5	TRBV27	ASNLGPTQY
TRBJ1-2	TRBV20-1	SARDRSKGALLGGYT
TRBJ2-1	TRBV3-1	ASSQDPGLRNEQF
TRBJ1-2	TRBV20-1	SARDRRGLDYGYT
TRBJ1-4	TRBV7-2	ASSSTIPNEKLF
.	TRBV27	ASSIAREAYEQY
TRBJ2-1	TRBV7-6	ASSSYPTGTTYEQF
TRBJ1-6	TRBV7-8	ASSLWTGDNSPLH
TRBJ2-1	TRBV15	ATREQGAEGNEQF
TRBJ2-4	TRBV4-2	ASSQDNTRGNIQY
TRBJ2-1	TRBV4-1	ASSQDLGSVFNEQF
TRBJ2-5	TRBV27	ASSFNQQGGKTQY
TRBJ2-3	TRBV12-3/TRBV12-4	ASSSSRGTADTQY
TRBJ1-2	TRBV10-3	AISWDYGYT
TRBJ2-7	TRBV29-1	SGRQVGDYEQY
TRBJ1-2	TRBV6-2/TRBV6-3	ASSYRDRTDGYT
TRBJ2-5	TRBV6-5	ATRRAGLQETQY
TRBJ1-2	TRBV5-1	ASSSLPGQDYGYT
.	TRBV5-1	ASRRTSIDEQY
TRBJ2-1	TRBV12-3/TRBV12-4	ASSRRFEQF
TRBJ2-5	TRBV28	ASSLGQGVVETQY
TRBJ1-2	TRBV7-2	ASSFGTGARSGYT
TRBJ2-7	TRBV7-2	ASSYQGGGGPYEQY
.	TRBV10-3	AISGGGRQETQY
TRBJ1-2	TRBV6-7	ASSYRRQYGDT
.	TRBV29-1	SVEKDRADEQF
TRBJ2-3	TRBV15	ATSRERSSAQY
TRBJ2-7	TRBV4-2	ASSHPTGNEQY
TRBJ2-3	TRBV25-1	ASIAGTYTDTQY
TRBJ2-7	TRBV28	ASTDRDRDYEQY
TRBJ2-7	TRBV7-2	ASSLAAQVYEQY
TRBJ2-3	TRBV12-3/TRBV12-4	ASSPWTSFIDTQY
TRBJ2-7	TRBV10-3	AISGGWGNEQY
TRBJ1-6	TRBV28	ASVVAGQTDSPLH
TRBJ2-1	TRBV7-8	ASSLYGGGANEQF
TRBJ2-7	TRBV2	TSSRQDVSSYEQY
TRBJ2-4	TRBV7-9	ASSFEGAIQY
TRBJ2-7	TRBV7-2	ASSFYRGGGDEQY
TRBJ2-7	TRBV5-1	ASSADRAISYGQY
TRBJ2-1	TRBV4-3	ASSQDIASGGPGEQF
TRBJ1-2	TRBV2	ASSILGYT
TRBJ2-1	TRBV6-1	ASSPRSYSDRNNEQF
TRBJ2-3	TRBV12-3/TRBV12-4	AGSFEDRSADTQY
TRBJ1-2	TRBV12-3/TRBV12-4	ASRGGHNYGYT
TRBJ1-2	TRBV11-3	ASSFGDGRPLSGLHT
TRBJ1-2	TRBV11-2	ASSLGQNLNYGYT
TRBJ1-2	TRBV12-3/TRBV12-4	ASSAQGTSYT
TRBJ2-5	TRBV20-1	SALRPWTSGDETQY
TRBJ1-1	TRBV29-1	SVGRSGSMNTEAF
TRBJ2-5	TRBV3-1	ASSQFGGGASQETQY
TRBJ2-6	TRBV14	ASSLFNVLT
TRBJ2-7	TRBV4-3	ASSQDRGVPYEQY
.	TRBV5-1	ASSFGLATYEQY
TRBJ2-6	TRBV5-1	ASTQKGSRGANVLT
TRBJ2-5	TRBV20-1	SARVGLRAETQY
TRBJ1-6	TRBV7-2	ASSQRDLSVSPLH
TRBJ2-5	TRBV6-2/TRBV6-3	ASSRPTWGHNEQY
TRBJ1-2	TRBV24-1	ATSGGTGYGYT
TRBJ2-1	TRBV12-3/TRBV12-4	ASTPGTPDEQF